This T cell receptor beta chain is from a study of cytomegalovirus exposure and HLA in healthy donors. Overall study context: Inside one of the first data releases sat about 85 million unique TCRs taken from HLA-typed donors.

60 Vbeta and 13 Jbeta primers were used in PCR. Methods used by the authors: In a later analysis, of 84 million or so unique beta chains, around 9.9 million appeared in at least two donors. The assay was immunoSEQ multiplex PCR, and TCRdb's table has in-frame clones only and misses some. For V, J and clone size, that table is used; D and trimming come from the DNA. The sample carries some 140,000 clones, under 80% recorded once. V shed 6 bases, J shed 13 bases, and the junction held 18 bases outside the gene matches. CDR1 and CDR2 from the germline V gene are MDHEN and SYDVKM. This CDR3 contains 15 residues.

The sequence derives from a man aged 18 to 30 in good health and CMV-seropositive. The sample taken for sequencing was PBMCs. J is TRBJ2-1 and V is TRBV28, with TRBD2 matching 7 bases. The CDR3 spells CASRGNRIRREEQFF. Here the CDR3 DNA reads TGTGCCAGCAGGGGAAACAGAATCCGCCGGGAGGAACAGTTCTTC.